Sequencing of this T cell receptor (beta chain) was carried out in a study of beta chain features in type 1 diabetes (dated by TCRdb to between 2017 and 2018). With regard to the full study: Patients and healthy donors did not differ in mean age, gender distribution, total cell number or subset yield. In the study, TCRB repertoires of sorted circulating CD4+ T cell subsets from recently diagnosed type 1 diabetes patients were compared with those of matched healthy donors. A total of over 95,000,000 sorted cells were examined across all samples, and RNA yield correlated strongly with the number of cells per subset. Regulatory and stem cell-like memory subsets were isolated from only 8 patients and about eight healthy donors, whereas naive and central memory subsets came from all 30 or so donors. The study at large found these results: At VDJ recombination sites, patients with type 1 diabetes made fewer insertions and deleted more nucleotides, a pattern implying thymic rearrangement abnormalities. Naive, central memory and regulatory TCRB repertoires appeared more similar among patients than among healthy donors. Because cDNA was sequenced instead of genomic DNA, activated cells with high expression could be over-represented, although the groups did not differ in activation or CD3 levels. HLA sub-analyses involved small numbers of individuals, so any influence of HLA type on TCRB rearrangement remained unresolved. PCR may preferentially amplify shorter templates, but because patient and control samples were amplified and corrected together, any resulting skew would affect both groups equally. Type 1 diabetes patients showed a moderate but significant shortening of TCRB CDR3 length in all four CD4+ subsets.

Only a few counts were recorded for this clone. Its antigen specificity is not known. Base qualities are not at hand, and no much larger clone is one base apart. All of the isolated RNA was reverse transcribed with the High Capacity cDNA Reverse Transcription Kit, so expressed TCRB transcripts were sequenced. Naive, central memory and regulatory T cell samples underwent deep immunoSEQ sequencing, averaging around 3.9 million total reads per sample. Sorted cells were lysed in RLT buffer and RNA was extracted with DNase-treated RNeasy Micro or Mini kits, depending on cell number. Each cell subset was processed separately to prevent cross-contamination, with patient and healthy donor samples processed together. The immunoSEQ multiplex PCR was used to amplify TCRB sequences from cDNA, yielding 87-bp fragments that span the CDR3 region. Sequencing of the amplicons was done on the Illumina HiSeq platform. The authors processed their data as follows. Synthetic template baselines were used to correct PCR bias computationally, reads within Hamming distance 2 were collapsed, and singletons that could not be merged were discarded. Reads were aligned against IMGT to assign V, D and J genes, CDR3 length and insertions or deletions at six rearrangement sites. Within each subset, clonotype counts were normalized to the number of sorted cells before true diversity and Gini coefficients were calculated with the tcR R package. Repertoire sharing was quantified using the overlap coefficient calculated on TCRB nucleotide sequences. Out-of-frame TCRB sequences from naive cells were analyzed as a proxy for the pre-selection repertoire. Held by TCRdb, this immuneACCESS table contains in-frame sequences only and omits some clones. Under half of the omission traces to an unresolved V gene where checked; the cause of the rest is unknown. The D gene and trimming were derived from the DNA, and the V and J assignments and clone size from that table. For this sample the table gives hundreds of thousands of clones, of which roughly 13% were detected only once. The ten largest make up less than 0.04% of the sample.

From each donor, a single peripheral blood sample of about 100 mL on average was drawn into heparinised tubes. Using a panel that included CD45RO, CCR7, CD25, CD127, CD95 and CD27, naive, central memory, regulatory and stem cell-like memory CD4+ T cells were sorted on a BD FACSAria II. A purity above 98% was achieved for all sorted populations. PBMCs were isolated immediately by Lymphoprep density gradient centrifugation and stained directly without culture. To minimize batch effects, samples were stained and sorted in pairs, one healthy donor with one patient per experiment. Reading the germline V gene (reference sequence) gives CDR1 LNHDA and CDR2 SQIVND. Trimming costs V 4 bases and J 3 bases, and their ends lie 4 bases apart. Counted from cysteine to phenylalanine, this CDR3 has 12 amino acids. Of all the DNA, just the CDR3 is kept, 36 bases in frame from base 1.

This clonotype originated in a man aged 18 to 29 with type 1 diabetes. Sequencing was done on a sample of naive CD4+ T cells from blood. The meaning of the sample's cell subset or site label: true naive CD4+ T cells. The sequence joins TRBV19 to TRBJ1-3, with the D gene not clear enough to name. The CDR3 sequence is CASSNLGNTIYF. The bases are TGTGCCAGTAGTAACCTTGGAAACACCATATATTTT.